The 25 T cell receptor beta chains reported below all come from one sample, sequenced in a study of control samples from healthy donors and cancer patients. TCRdb's copy holds only in-frame clones and misses some; the assay was immunoSEQ multiplex PCR. Counted here are roughly 170,000 clones, 88% occurring once; the ten biggest clones make up approximately 4.9%. The sample taken for sequencing was blood. These TCRs come from a young woman in good health.

The CDR3 coding sequence is TGTGCCAGCAGCTCAAGACTTTCTACACGTCTTCCCTTGGATGAGCAGTTCTTC. Translating gives CASSSRLSTRLPLDEQFF. The V and J genes are TRBV7-8 and TRBJ2-1, with unresolved D. Trimming stripped 4 bases from V and 8 bases from J, with 27 bases between. The CDR3 has 18 amino acids. Germline loops: CDR1 SGHVS, CDR2 FQNEAQ.

V is TRBV18 and J is TRBJ2-7; 7 nucleotides agree with TRBD1. The CDR3 sequence is 13 residues long. The V and J ends lost 8 bases and 2 bases, in that order; junction bases with no gene match: 6. Germline V gene sequence: CDR1 KGHSH, CDR2 LQKENI. The CDR3 is CASRRDSAYEQYF. The CDR3 nucleotides read TGTGCCAGCCGCCGGGACAGTGCCTACGAGCAGTACTTC.

CDR3 sequence reads: CASSPRGSTEAFF. The CDR3 DNA reads TGTGCCAGCAGCCCAAGGGGCTCAACTGAAGCTTTCTTT. The genes are TRBV5-4 and TRBJ1-1, with D possibly TRBD1 on 5 matching bases. Germline CDR1 reads SGHNT; CDR2 reads YYREEE (reference sequence). The CDR3 length is 13 residues. The V end lost 4 bases, the J end lost 5 bases, and 12 bases lay between the germline ends. Drawing the rest from reference TRBV5-4 and TRBJ1-1, the complete variable domain is ETGVTQSPTHLIKTRGQQVTLRCSSQSGHNTVSWYQQALGQGPQFIFQYYREEENGRGNFPPRFSGLQFPNYSSELNVNALELDDSALYLCASSPRGSTEAFFGQGTRLTVV.

The rearrangement links TRBV2 to TRBJ2-7; 14 positions match TRBD2. The CDR3 length is 19 residues. In germline, CDR1 is SNHLY, CDR2 FYNNEI. The junction had 11 bases not matched to a gene; V was cut back by 4 bases and J by 0 bases. CDR3 sequence: CASSAPGLAGGLSSYEQYV. The DNA of the CDR3 is TGTGCCAGCAGTGCCCCCGGACTAGCGGGGGGCCTGAGCTCCTACGAGCAGTACGTC.

The V call is TRBV6-5, the J call TRBJ1-1; 7 positions match TRBD1. Trimming removed 2 bases from V and 0 bases from J; junction bases left unmatched: 3. The V gene's germline CDR1 is MNHEY and CDR2 SVGAGI. This CDR3 is built from 15 residues. The CDR3 sequence: CASSYGTAMNTEAFF. Here the CDR3 DNA reads TGTGCCAGCAGTTACGGGACAGCTATGAACACTGAAGCTTTCTTT.

The chain combines TRBV6-1 with TRBJ1-6, with D possibly TRBD1 on 5 matching bases. The germline V gene has CDR1 MNHNS and CDR2 SASEGT. Trimming left V 2 bases short and J 0 bases short, with 17 bases between. The CDR3 is 19 amino acids. CDR3 in DNA: TGTGCCAGCAGTGAAACGATTTGGGGGTTTAGCTCCTATAATTCACCCCTCCACTTT. The encoded protein is CASSETIWGFSSYNSPLHF.

This clone was detected only once. The chain links TRBV18 to TRBJ1-1; D gene ambiguous. The germline V gene has CDR1 KGHSH and CDR2 LQKENI. Trimming took off 1 base at V and 0 bases at J, with 18 bases between the two ends. There are 18 residues in the CDR3. The CDR3 nucleotides read TGTGCCAGCTCACCACTGCGGCTAACTACTTCCATGAACACTGAAGCTTTCTTT. It encodes CASSPLRLTTSMNTEAFF.

The chain links TRBV5-1 to TRBJ2-1; TRBD2 matches 7 bases. This CDR3 is built from 15 residues. Germline values: CDR1 SGHRS, CDR2 YFSETQ. Trimming took 1 base from V and 6 from J; bases not matched to a gene: 7. This CDR3 is CASSLQVAGSNEQFF. CDR3 in DNA: TGCGCCAGCAGCTTGCAGGTAGCGGGTTCCAATGAGCAGTTCTTC.

The gene calls are TRBV13 and TRBJ2-5, with no clear D. The CDR3 is 15 amino acids. CDR1 is PRHDT and CDR2 is FYEKMQ in the germline V gene (reference sequence). V lost 1 base, J lost 4 bases, and 13 bases lay in between. The CDR3 reads CASSLVVAERETQYF. The DNA of the CDR3 is TGTGCCAGCAGCTTAGTTGTCGCGGAACGAGAGACCCAGTACTTC. The variable domain in full, completed from reference TRBV13 and TRBJ2-5, reads AAGVIQSPRHLIKEKRETATLKCYPIPRHDTVYWYQQGPGQDPQFLISFYEKMQSDKGSIPDRFSAQQFSDYHSELNMSSLELGDSALYFCASSLVVAERETQYFGPGTRLLVL.

The chain uses TRBV10-2 and TRBJ1-1; D not certain. In germline, CDR1 is WSHSY, CDR2 SAAADI. The CDR3 runs 11 residues. V lost 6 bases, J lost 6 bases, and 8 bases lay in between. The CDR3 is CASSPGAEAFF. The CDR3 coding sequence is TGCGCCAGCAGCCCCGGGGCTGAAGCTTTCTTT.

About this clone: The same CDR3 can be traced to other DNA sequences in this sample. V gene TRBV12-3 or TRBV12-4 combines with J gene TRBJ2-2, with D hard to call. Trimming pared 6 bases from V and 1 base from J, leaving 3 bases between. The CDR3 sequence is 12 residues long. The CDR3 DNA sequence: TGTGCCAGCAGGGAGAACACCGGGGAGCTGTTTTTT. Translated, it gives CASRENTGELFF.

The chain joins TRBV9 to TRBJ1-1; D call uncertain. CDR1 and CDR2 from the germline V gene are SGDLS and YYNGEE. V lost 0 bases, J lost 1 base, and 7 bases lay in between. The CDR3 spans 14 residues. CDR3 nucleotides: TGTGCCAGCAGCGTAGGGATTAGGAACACTGAAGCTTTCTTT. The encoded protein is CASSVGIRNTEAFF.

V usage is TRBV2 and J usage is TRBJ1-1, with D hard to call. Per germline, CDR1 SNHLY and CDR2 FYNNEI. This CDR3 has 12 amino acids. V was trimmed by 2 bases and J by 10 bases, leaving 11 bases between them. The CDR3 here is CASSESGVGAFF. In nucleotides, the CDR3 is TGTGCCAGCAGTGAAAGCGGGGTAGGAGCTTTCTTT.

As DNA, the CDR3 is TGTGCCAGCAGCTTAGCTTGGTCCACTGAAGCTTTCTTT. This translates into CASSLAWSTEAFF. The chain uses TRBV7-2 and TRBJ1-1; D is uncertain. Trimming cost V 0 bases and J 4 bases, with 6 bases left between them. The CDR3 has 13 amino acids. Germline V gene lookup returns CDR1 SGHTA and CDR2 FQGNSA.

The gene calls are TRBV29-1 and TRBJ2-1; D remains ambiguous. V was clipped by 3 bases and J by 15 bases, with 12 bases between them. Germline V CDR1 and CDR2: SQVTM, ANQGSEA. The CDR3 loop spans 10 amino acids. The CDR3 nucleotides are TGCAGCGTTGACCCAAACGTCCGGTTCTTC. Translating it yields CSVDPNVRFF.

This clone was observed once. The chain uses TRBV2 and TRBJ2-7, with D hard to call. CDR1 and CDR2 from the germline V gene are SNHLY and FYNNEI. The CDR3 totals 15 residues. V dropped 1 base and J dropped 6 bases, with 16 bases sitting between them. CDR3 loop: CASSEGVTRFGEQYV. The CDR3 nucleotides are TGTGCCAGCAGTGAAGGGGTTACCCGATTTGGCGAGCAGTACGTC.

The V gene is TRBV7-9, the J gene TRBJ1-4; D not resolved. Trimming pared 5 bases from V and 8 bases from J, leaving 12 bases between. The CDR3 covers 13 residues. Looked up from germline, CDR1 is SEHNR and CDR2 is FQNEAQ (reference sequence). The CDR3 coding sequence is TGTGCCAGCAGCCCCACGGGGTTCGAAAAACTGTTTTTT. Translating gives CASSPTGFEKLFF.

The chain has TRBV9 and TRBJ2-1; D is perhaps TRBD1 or TRBD2 (5 bases each). Germline assignment: CDR1 SGDLS and CDR2 YYNGEE. The CDR3 contains 15 residues. V was clipped by 2 bases and J by 2 bases, with 11 bases between them. The CDR3, as DNA: TGTGCCAGCAGCGTCGCCGGGACCACCTACAATGAGCAGTTCTTC. Protein: CASSVAGTTYNEQFF.

The chain links TRBV14 to TRBJ2-1, with D perhaps TRBD1 (5 bases). CDR1 is SGHDN, CDR2 FVKESK, per germline. The CDR3 contains 17 residues. Trimming shortened V by 3 bases and J by 6 bases, and 21 bases separated the two germline ends. This CDR3 is CASSHPRLGQLINEQFF. DNA for the CDR3: TGTGCCAGCAGCCACCCCCGCTTGGGGCAGTTAATCAATGAGCAGTTCTTC.

V usage is TRBV6-1 and J usage is TRBJ1-5; 7 positions agree with TRBD1. Unmatched junction bases numbered 11, after V lost 0 bases and J lost 3 bases. Germline V CDR1 and CDR2: MNHNS, SASEGT. The length of the CDR3 is 18 residues. CDR3 nucleotide sequence: TGTGCCAGCAGTGAAGCAGGAGGGGGCCGGTTTCCCAATCAGCCCCAGCATTTT. It encodes CASSEAGGGRFPNQPQHF.

The genes are TRBV3-1 (or the pseudogene TRBV3-2) and TRBJ1-2, with D tentatively TRBD1 (5 bases). The CDR3 sequence is 16 residues long. Per germline, CDR1 LGHDT and CDR2 YNNKEL (reference sequence). The germline V and J ends were trimmed by 0 bases and 2 bases, with 13 bases remaining between them. This CDR3 is CASSQEGGRRNYGYTF. CDR3 sequence (DNA): TGTGCCAGCAGCCAAGAGGGGGGACGGAGAAACTATGGCTACACCTTC.

The chain links TRBV10-3 to TRBJ2-2; the D call may be TRBD1 or TRBD2 (6 bases each). From germline, CDR1 is ENHRY and CDR2 SYGVKD. The CDR3 sequence is 15 residues long. The germline V and J ends were trimmed by 8 bases and 0 bases, with 13 bases remaining between them. The CDR3 DNA reads as TGTGCCATCGGGGGGCAGGGGACGAACACCGGGGAGCTGTTTTTT. Translated: CAIGGQGTNTGELFF.

The rearrangement uses TRBV5-4 and TRBJ1-2, with a tentative D call TRBD1 (6 bases). The CDR3 spans 16 residues. Germline V gives CDR1 SGHNT, CDR2 YYREEE (reference sequence). Trimming pared 4 bases from V and 0 bases from J, leaving 16 bases between. The CDR3 DNA reads TGTGCCAGCAGCCCAGGACAGAACGTTGCTAACTATGGCTACACCTTC. It codes for CASSPGQNVANYGYTF. Variable domain in full (rest from reference TRBV5-4 and TRBJ1-2): ETGVTQSPTHLIKTRGQQVTLRCSSQSGHNTVSWYQQALGQGPQFIFQYYREEENGRGNFPPRFSGLQFPNYSSELNVNALELDDSALYLCASSPGQNVANYGYTFGSGTRLTVV.

The chain links TRBV11-3 to TRBJ2-5; 11 positions match TRBD2. The CDR3 covers 15 residues. The V and J ends lost 3 bases and 1 base, in that order; junction bases with no gene match: 1. The germline V gene encodes CDR1 SGHNT and CDR2 YENEEA. The CDR3 sequence: CASSFSGGAQETQYF. The CDR3 DNA is TGTGCCAGCAGCTTTAGCGGGGGGGCCCAAGAGACCCAGTACTTC.

Notes on this clone: It is likely a read error, because the conserved phenylalanine at the end of the CDR3 is missing. The DNA is omitted, as the CDR3 cannot be located on it reliably, and the CDR3 follows TCRdb's listing. The chain carries TRBV24-1 and TRBJ2-7. Germline V gene sequence: CDR1 KGHDR, CDR2 SFDVKD. The CDR3 sequence runs 8 residues, both termini included. The CDR3 loop reads CATSDPPL.